The 10 T cell receptor beta chains below come from one sample, sequenced in a study of T cell clonotyping in hematopoietic cell transplantation. Some clones are missing from TCRdb's copy, which holds only in-frame ones; the method was immunoSEQ multiplex PCR. The sample records around 80,000 clones, almost 97% being singletons. Time point described: recipient sample about 28 days before transplant, after cytoreduction. The material was peripheral blood mononuclear cells, obtained before stem cell transplant. Source of these receptors: a woman aged 45-60 years with acute myeloid leukemia. Some clones in this sample may be carry-over from other donors' samples.

V usage is TRBV6-5 and J usage is TRBJ1-1; D is undetermined. V was cut by 8 bases and J by 3 bases, with 7 bases left in between. The CDR3 covers 11 residues. The germline V gene has CDR1 MNHEY and CDR2 SVGAGI. The DNA of the CDR3 is TGTGCCAGCTATCTGTACACTGAAGCTTTCTTT. Encoded protein: CASYLYTEAFF.

The sample holds one count of this clone. This rearrangement joins TRBV4-1 to TRBJ1-1; TRBD1 aligns across 7 bases. V lost 1 base and J lost 13; bases outside the gene matches: 9. The CDR3 extends over 13 amino acids. Germline assignment: CDR1 MGHRA and CDR2 YSYEKL. The CDR3 DNA is TGCGCCAGCAGCCAAGGGGAGGACAGGCCCATTTTCTTT. This codes for CASSQGEDRPIFF.

Comments on this clone: At one end, the junction sequence differs from germline, possibly due to a read error. This chain joins TRBV2 and TRBJ1-6; D gene ambiguous. There are 14 residues in the CDR3. CDR1 is SNHLY, CDR2 FYNNEI, per germline. Here the CDR3 reads CVSSEVESRSPLHF. The CDR3 DNA follows: TGTGTCAGCAGTGAAGTGGAGTCTCGGTCACCCCTCCACTTT. Variable domain in full (rest from reference TRBV2 and TRBJ1-6): EPEVTQTPSHQVTQMGQEVILRCVPISNHLYFYWYRQILGQKVEFLVSFYNNEISEKSEIFDDQFSVERPDGSNFTLKIRSTKLEDSAMYFCVSSEVESRSPLHFGNGTRLTVT.

The chain recombines TRBV30 with TRBJ2-7, with 9 bases matching TRBD1. The length of the CDR3 is 13 residues. The germline V gene has CDR1 GTSNPN and CDR2 SVGIG (reference sequence). V shed 4 bases and J 7 bases; nucleotides not matched to a gene: 8. CDR3 in DNA: TGTGCCTGGAAAGGGACAGGGATGTGGGAGCAGTACTTC. Translating it yields CAWKGTGMWEQYF.

This clone was seen once. V gene TRBV19 combines with J gene TRBJ2-7, with 7 bases fitting TRBD1. V shed 10 bases and J 0 bases; nucleotides not matched to a gene: 3. CDR1 LNHDA and CDR2 SQIVND come from the germline V gene (reference sequence). This CDR3 comprises 12 residues. The CDR3 bases are TGTGCCACCAGGGACAGCTCCTACGAGCAGTACTTC. Translated, it gives CATRDSSYEQYF.

The V call is TRBV11-3, the J call TRBJ2-7, with D possibly matching TRBD2 (6 bases). Germline V gene lookup returns CDR1 SGHNT and CDR2 YENEEA. The CDR3 covers 14 residues. V was cut by 5 bases and J by 2 bases, with 13 bases left in between. CDR3 coding DNA: TGTGCCAGCAGCCCGGGACTCCAAACCTACGAGCAGTACTTC. Amino acids: CASSPGLQTYEQYF.

The chain uses TRBV11-2 and TRBJ1-6, with a weak D call TRBD1 (5 bases). Deletions cut 2 bases from V and 5 bases from J, with 13 bases between. The CDR3 consists of 16 residues. Germline values: CDR1 SGHAT, CDR2 FQNNGV. The CDR3 loop is CASSLSATANNSPLHF. CDR3 DNA sequence: TGTGCCAGCAGCTTATCCGCGACAGCAAATAATTCACCCCTCCACTTT.

The chain employs TRBV2 and TRBJ1-1; D ambiguous. The V end was cut by 6 bases, the J end by 1 base, with 9 bases between. CDR1 SNHLY and CDR2 FYNNEI come from the germline V gene. The CDR3 extends over 13 amino acids. Written as DNA, the CDR3 is TGTGCCAGCAGAGGCCGTACGAACACTGAAGCTTTCTTT. Protein product: CASRGRTNTEAFF.

This clone was observed once. The chain recombines TRBV10-3 with TRBJ1-1, with D unclear. CDR1 and CDR2 (germline): ENHRY, SYGVKD. The CDR3 runs to 11 residues. The ends were cut back, 6 bases at V and 5 bases at J, with 7 bases in the middle. The CDR3 reads CAISGVTEAFF. The CDR3 DNA reads TGTGCCATCAGCGGGGTAACTGAAGCTTTCTTT.

The J gene is TRBJ2-7, the V gene TRBV5-1; TRBD2 agrees at 12 bases. CDR3 size: 16 residues. V was clipped by 0 bases and J by 7 bases; unmatched bases: 8. Germline CDR1 is SGHRS and CDR2 is YFSETQ. The CDR3 nucleotides read TGCGCCAGCAGCTTGGCCCGACTAGCGGGAGTAGAAGAGCAGTACTTC. Translating it yields CASSLARLAGVEEQYF.